A single sample is the source of the 19 T cell receptor beta chains below, sequenced in a study of CD8+ T cells in alopecia areata. RNA extraction and reverse transcription yielded cDNA as sequencing template. TCRdb's copy holds only in-frame clones and misses some; the assay was immunoSEQ multiplex PCR. This table has hundreds of thousands of clones, approximately 70% appearing once. Treatment given: oral pan-JAK inhibitor, 5-10 mg twice daily. The input for sequencing was CD4+ T cells sorted from blood, taken between weeks 43 and 45, from a patient treated with tofacitinib. These TCRs come from a human donor with alopecia areata.

J is TRBJ1-2 and V is TRBV29-1; the D gene is possibly TRBD1 (5 bases). Trimming cost V 0 bases and J 4 bases, with 9 bases left between them. Germline lookup yields CDR1 SQVTM and CDR2 ANQGSEA. This CDR3 has 13 residues. CDR3 sequence (DNA): TGCAGCGTTGAAGACCCAGGGTCCTATGGCTACACCTTC. Residues: CSVEDPGSYGYTF.

This clone was recorded a few times. The chain is built from TRBV19 and TRBJ1-1, with D hard to call. The ends were cut back, 4 bases at V and 0 bases at J, with 9 bases in the middle. The CDR3 is made up of 14 amino acids. Germline values: CDR1 LNHDA, CDR2 SQIVND (reference sequence). The CDR3 sequence: CASSNRELNTEAFF. In nucleotides, the CDR3 is TGTGCCAGTAGTAATCGGGAACTGAACACTGAAGCTTTCTTT.

The J gene is TRBJ2-5, the V gene TRBV29-1, with D possibly matching TRBD1 (5 bases). CDR3 length equals 14 residues. Trimming shortened V by 4 bases and J by 1 base, and 13 bases separated the two germline ends. Germline CDR1 is SQVTM and CDR2 is ANQGSEA. The CDR3 region is CSVGTLGFQETQYF. The DNA for the CDR3 is TGCAGCGTTGGGACACTGGGGTTCCAAGAGACCCAGTACTTC.

V is TRBV21-1 and J is TRBJ1-1. TRBV21-1 counts as a pseudogene. The CDR3 is 14 residues long. This CDR3 is CASSPGRLNTEAFF. CDR3 bases: TGTGCCAGCAGCCCGGGACGGTTGAACACTGAAGCTTTCTTT.

The chain joins TRBV2 to TRBJ2-3; maybe TRBD2 (6 bases). V lost 8 bases, J lost 0 bases, and 9 bases lay in between. This CDR3 has 13 amino acids. From germline, CDR1 is SNHLY and CDR2 FYNNEI. CDR3 sequence reads: CASGAGSTDTQYF. CDR3 DNA sequence: TGTGCCAGCGGGGCGGGGAGCACAGATACGCAGTATTTT.

This chain links TRBV5-1 with TRBJ1-4; TRBD1 might be the D (5 bases). CDR3 length: 13 amino acids. V was trimmed by 5 bases and J by 8 bases, leaving 13 bases between them. The germline CDR1 and CDR2 sequences are SGHRS and YFSETQ. The CDR3 here is CASRTGNGEKLFF. Written as DNA, the CDR3 is TGCGCCAGCAGAACAGGCAACGGCGAAAAACTGTTTTTT.

J is TRBJ2-7 and V is TRBV7-8; possible D gene TRBD1, 6 bases. CDR1 is SGHVS and CDR2 is FQNEAQ in the germline V gene. V was pared by 2 bases and J by 4 bases, with 12 bases between. This CDR3 is 14 amino acids long. DNA for the CDR3: TGTGCCAGCAGCTTATTAAGCAGGGGATACGAGCAGTACTTC. Its protein is CASSLLSRGYEQYF.

The gene calls are TRBV29-1 and TRBJ1-2; no clear D. Per germline, CDR1 SQVTM and CDR2 ANQGSEA. The CDR3 has 11 residues. V lost 3 bases and J lost 4, with 6 bases in between. The CDR3 is CSVDQTYGYTF. The CDR3, as DNA: TGCAGCGTTGACCAGACCTATGGCTACACCTTC.

There are a few counts of this clone. In DNA form, the CDR3 reads TGTGCCAGCAGTGAAACGAACACTGAAGCTTTCTTT. Encoded protein: CASSETNTEAFF. The chain uses TRBV2 and TRBJ1-1; no firm D call. The CDR3 totals 12 residues. The germline V gene encodes CDR1 SNHLY and CDR2 FYNNEI. V lost 2 bases and J lost 1, with 2 bases in between.

A single count supports this clone. The rearrangement uses TRBV30 and TRBJ2-2, with D tentatively TRBD1 (6 bases). V lost 3 bases, J lost 2 bases, and 10 bases lay in between. The CDR3 totals 14 residues. Germline CDR1 is GTSNPN and CDR2 is SVGIG (reference sequence). Here the CDR3 DNA reads TGTGCCTGGAGGGGACACATAAACACCGGGGAGCTGTTTTTT. This codes for CAWRGHINTGELFF. Filled out from reference TRBV30 and TRBJ2-2, the complete variable domain reads SQTIHQWPATLVQPVGSPLSLECTVEGTSNPNLYWYRQAAGRGLQLLFYSVGIGQISSEVPQNLSASRPQDRQFILSSKKLLLSDSGFYLCAWRGHINTGELFFGEGSRLTVL.

This chain connects TRBV4-3 to TRBJ2-2; the match to TRBD1 covers 8 bases. Germline CDR1 reads LGHNA; CDR2 reads YSLEER. With V trimmed by 4 bases and J by 6 bases, 13 bases remained unmatched. The CDR3 has 17 residues. Here the CDR3 reads CASSPQKGQGGAGELFF. CDR3 coding DNA: TGCGCCAGCAGCCCCCAGAAAGGACAGGGAGGTGCCGGGGAGCTGTTTTTT.

The chain couples TRBV30 to TRBJ1-5; 10 bases are shared with TRBD1. Germline V gene sequence: CDR1 GTSNPN, CDR2 SVGIG (reference sequence). CDR3 length: 14 amino acids. J gave up 3 bases and V 5 bases, and 4 bases lay outside the gene matches. CDR3 loop: CAWAGTGVNQPQHF. DNA for the CDR3: TGTGCCTGGGCCGGGACAGGGGTCAATCAGCCCCAGCATTTT.

The chain couples TRBV5-4 to TRBJ1-2; D not certain. The CDR3 is made up of 15 amino acids. The V and J ends lost 4 bases and 3 bases respectively, with 16 bases between them. Looked up from germline, CDR1 is SGHNT and CDR2 is YYREEE (reference sequence). In DNA, the CDR3 is TGTGCCAGCAGCACACTACCACCGGGCGACTATGGCTACACCTTC. It specifies CASSTLPPGDYGYTF.

The V gene is TRBV28, the J gene TRBJ2-7; D not resolved. Trimming shortened V by 6 bases and J by 4 bases, and 19 bases separated the two germline ends. This CDR3 is built from 15 residues. CDR1 and CDR2 (germline): MDHEN, SYDVKM. The CDR3 DNA reads TGTGCCAGCAGCCCCCAGGAAGTGGATAATTACGAGCAGTACTTC. It is translated as CASSPQEVDNYEQYF. Full variable domain (rest looked up from reference TRBV28 and TRBJ2-7): DVKVTQSSRYLVKRTGEKVFLECVQDMDHENMFWYRQDPGLGLRLIYFSYDVKMKEKGDIPEGYSVSREKKERFSLILESASTNQTSMYLCASSPQEVDNYEQYFGPGTRLTVT.

In regard to this clone: Other DNA sequences of this sample code for an identical CDR3. The V call is TRBV29-1, the J call TRBJ2-7; D gene uncertain. The length of the CDR3 is 11 residues. Germline assignment: CDR1 SQVTM and CDR2 ANQGSEA. Trimming removed 0 bases at V and 5 bases at J, with 5 bases between. CDR3 DNA: TGCAGCGTTGAAGAAAGGGACGAGCAGTACTTC. It specifies CSVEERDEQYF.

This clone was seen only a few times. This chain connects TRBV14 to TRBJ2-3, with 8 positions matching TRBD1. Germline V gene sequence: CDR1 SGHDN, CDR2 FVKESK. The CDR3 is 15 residues long. The junction had 3 bases not matched to a gene; V was cut back by 3 bases and J by 1 base. CDR3 in amino acids: CASSHTDRGTDTQYF. DNA of the CDR3: TGTGCCAGCAGCCATACGGACAGGGGCACAGATACGCAGTATTTT.

V gene TRBV6-5 combines with J gene TRBJ1-2, with D possibly TRBD1 on 6 matching bases. V was trimmed by 6 bases and J by 2 bases, leaving 10 bases between them. In germline, CDR1 is MNHEY, CDR2 SVGAGI. The CDR3 has 13 amino acids. The CDR3 sequence is CASSSTGNYGYTF. DNA for the CDR3: TGTGCCAGCAGCTCCACAGGGAACTATGGCTACACCTTC.

This rearrangement joins TRBV6-6 to TRBJ2-7; TRBD2 might be the D (5 bases). Between the trimmed V and J ends, which lost 5 bases and 4 bases, there was a span of 9 bases. The CDR3 loop spans 12 amino acids. The V gene's germline CDR1 is MNHNY and CDR2 SVGAGI (reference sequence). CDR3 sequence: CASSQADYEQYF. The CDR3 bases are TGTGCCAGCAGTCAAGCGGATTACGAGCAGTACTTC.

The chain employs TRBV4-3 and TRBJ1-2, with a weak D call TRBD1 (6 bases). The CDR3 loop spans 17 amino acids. V was shortened by 0 bases and J by 5 bases, with 19 bases between the two germline ends. Per the germline V gene, CDR1 is LGHNA and CDR2 is YSLEER. CDR3 bases: TGCGCCAGCAGCCAAGATCTGAGGGTAGGGGGACTTTATGGCTACACCTTC. The encoded protein is CASSQDLRVGGLYGYTF.